Sequencing of this T cell receptor beta chain was carried out in a study of blood T cells in healthy people across ages. Findings of the study overall: Versus aged donors, long-lived donors had higher diversity and more naive CD4+ cells.

Together with a sample-barcoded 5' primer, a J-beta primer mix was included in a second PCR lasting about 6 to 11 cycles. TCRdb passed the 5' RACE reads through MiXCR, listing each CDR3 protein once. The repertoire holds under 2,000,000 distinct CDR3 sequences, 49% seen once, with approximately 2.1% in the top ten. Of note for this clonotype: Its antigen is unknown.

Sequencing was done on a sample of blood. The source is a woman aged 40-49 years in good health.

CDR3 in amino acids: CASSGQTGLNQPQHF. Here the CDR3 DNA reads TGTGCCAGCAGTGGCCAGACAGGCCTCAATCAGCCCCAGCATTTT. The chain uses TRBV25-1 and TRBJ1-5; a possible D gene is TRBD1 (6 bases). Germline loops: CDR1 MGHDK, CDR2 SYGVNS. Trimming took off 4 bases at V and 3 bases at J, with 13 bases between the two ends. The CDR3 has 15 residues.